This TCR beta chain was found in a study of shared clonotypes between healthy human individuals. Study as a whole: Per donor, three plates held CD4 naive cells, three held CD4 memory, two held CD8 naive and one held CD8 memory. Whole-study results and caveats: Naive CD4 clonotypes overlapped across a few donors at roughly 5%. A limitation of the genetic and exposure-history diversity represented arose from few donors.

The CDR3 length is 12 residues. Trimming removed 6 bases at V and 6 bases at J, with 15 bases between. The germline V gene encodes CDR1 GTSNPN and CDR2 SVGIG (reference sequence). In the case of this clone: Its matching antigen is unknown.

The data were produced by immunoSEQ multiplex PCR, yet TCRdb's version contains in-frame clones alone and is incomplete. The sample contains about 2.4 million clones, around nine tenths of which appear only once. The receptor's source is a man younger than 35 in good health. The sequenced material came from naive CD4+ T cells sorted from blood. Subset of the sample: CD45RA+ positively selected. The genes are TRBV30 and TRBJ2-7, with D possibly being TRBD2 (5 bases). The CDR3 region is CACAVGEGEQYF. The DNA for the CDR3 is TGTGCCTGTGCCGTCGGGGAAGGCGAGCAGTACTTC.